These T cell receptor beta chains were read from a single sample in a study of blood T cell repertoires in COVID-19. Sequencing used immunoSEQ multiplex PCR; TCRdb keeps in-frame clones, though not all of them. The sample holds fewer than 350,000 clones; 70% to 90% are singletons and the top ten take around 2.1%. Sequenced input: PBMCs or T cells enriched from blood (not recorded which). Source of these receptors: a man younger than 45 who had recovered from COVID-19. CDR3s include the opening cysteine and the closing phenylalanine or tryptophan. Fields, in order: clone size, J gene, D gene, V gene, CDR3 DNA, CDR3 protein. The D gene is left open where the match is weak. Not all rows give a size; the values are once, few, many and, for expanded clones, a class.

-	TRBJ1-1	-	TRBV2	TGTGCCAGCAGTGTAGACGCTACTCCGGGGGCTTTCTTT	CASSVDATPGAFF
-	TRBJ2-5	TRBD2	TRBV7-9	TGTGCCAGCAGCTTAGGGCTAGCGGGGCAAGAGACCCAGTACTTC	CASSLGLAGQETQYF
-	TRBJ2-3	TRBD2	TRBV7-3	TGTGCCAGCAGACTAGCGGGGGCCACAGATACGCAGTATTTT	CASRLAGATDTQYF
-	TRBJ2-3	TRBD1	TRBV19	TGTGCCAGTAGTATCGCCCCAGGGGGCGGAGACACAGATACGCAGTATTTT	CASSIAPGGGDTDTQYF
-	TRBJ1-5	-	TRBV7-9	TGTGCCAGCAGCCCCCGGGGGCAGCCCCAGCATTTT	CASSPRGQPQHF
-	TRBJ1-1	TRBD1	TRBV9	TGTGCCAGCAGCGGACAGGGGCCGAACACTGAAGCTTTCTTT	CASSGQGPNTEAFF
-	TRBJ2-7	TRBD1	TRBV9	TGTGCCAGCAGCGTAGCTATGTTGACAGGGGGCTCCTACGAGCAGTACTTC	CASSVAMLTGGSYEQYF
many	TRBJ1-2	-	TRBV12-3/TRBV12-4	TGTGCCAGCAGTTACACTAACTATGGCTACACCTTC	CASSYTNYGYTF
-	TRBJ1-3	TRBD1	TRBV7-9	TGTGCCAGCAGCTTCGGGCCGAACAGGGGTGGAAACACCATATATTTT	CASSFGPNRGGNTIYF
-	TRBJ1-1	-	TRBV3-1/TRBV3-2	TGTGCCAGCAGCCAAGTAGCAGGGGTTGGCAACACTGAAGCTTTCTTT	CASSQVAGVGNTEAFF
-	TRBJ2-3	TRBD2	TRBV4-2	TGTGCCAGCAGCCAGGCTTCCGGGACTAGCGGGGCTAATACGCAGTATTTT	CASSQASGTSGANTQYF
once	TRBJ2-7	TRBD1	TRBV2	TGTGCCAGCAGACGGGACAGGGCGACCTACGAGCAGTACTTC	CASRRDRATYEQYF
-	TRBJ1-4	-	TRBV12-3/TRBV12-4	TGTGCCAGCAGTTTCCGAGATGAAAAACTGTTTTTT	CASSFRDEKLFF
-	TRBJ1-1	TRBD1	TRBV6-5	TGTGCCAGCAGTTACTCGAGCAGGGGGAGGACTGAAGCTTTCTTT	CASSYSSRGRTEAFF
-	TRBJ2-5	-	TRBV6-6	TGTGCCAGCAGTCCCCATTCCGGGGGGACCCAGTACTTC	CASSPHSGGTQYF
few	TRBJ2-1	TRBD2	TRBV2	TGTGCCAGCAGTGGATTCGATCCTAGCGGGGGGGCTCTTGTCAATGAGCAGTTCTTC	CASSGFDPSGGALVNEQFF
-	TRBJ1-2	-	TRBV7-3	TGTGCCAGCAGCTTAACAGGGGCGTCTGGCTACACCTTC	CASSLTGASGYTF
once	TRBJ2-4	TRBD1	TRBV3-1/TRBV3-2	TGTGCCAGCAGCCAAGGAAGTGGGACAGGGGAAATTCAGTACTTC	CASSQGSGTGEIQYF
once	TRBJ2-3	-	TRBV18	TGTGCCAGCTCACCGGAGCCCGTTAGCACAGATACGCAGTATTTT	CASSPEPVSTDTQYF